The entry below gives a single TCR beta chain sequence along with its context. The record originates from a study of blood T cell repertoires in COVID-19. Study-wide context: Sites in the United States, Italy and Spain provided acute and convalescent COVID-19 samples. In each case, the material was cDNA or gDNA derived from T cells, B-cell-depleted T cells, or PBMCs.

Source study methods: Nucleated cell number was recorded as an estimate derived from reference gene primer amplification. Profiling relied on immunoSEQ multiplex PCR, and the TCRdb table lists in-frame clones only, not all of them. The V and J calls and the clone size are those of that table, but D and trimming were determined from the DNA. The table shows under 350,000 clones, with more than 85% occurring only once. Looked up from germline, CDR1 is MNHEY and CDR2 is SVGAGI. CDR3 size: 14 residues. V lost 7 bases, J lost 4 bases, and 6 bases stayed unmatched. J is TRBJ1-5 and V is TRBV6-5, with 8 nucleotides matching TRBD1. This clonotype was sampled from a man in his forties with acute or convalescent COVID-19. Sequences were obtained from peripheral blood. The CDR3 nucleotides read TGTGCCAGCAACCTCAGGGGGCAAAATCAGCCCCAGCATTTT. Its translation: CASNLRGQNQPQHF.